Presented here are 18 T cell receptor beta chains from one specimen sequenced in a study of T-cell reconstitution after alpha-beta-depleted transplantation in children. Unique molecular identifiers were incorporated during preparation of the TCRbeta library. TCRdb reprocessed the PCR reads with MiXCR, giving one entry per CDR3 protein. Of about 500,000 distinct CDR3 sequences listed, approximately 32% are singletons. Sequenced here: PBMCs from the stem cell graft donor, sampled from the stem cell graft. The receptors were sampled from a human donor who donated a stem cell graft to a child with aplastic anemia.

The rearrangement links TRBV6-2 or TRBV6-3 to TRBJ2-1; the D gene is possibly TRBD1 (6 bases). The V gene lost 2 bases and the J gene lost 9 bases, with 20 bases spanning the gap. The germline V gene has CDR1 MNHEY and CDR2 SVGEGT. The CDR3 totals 16 residues. This CDR3 reads CASSYPEMGALLEQFF. DNA of the CDR3: TGTGCCAGCAGTTACCCCGAGATGGGGGCGCTGCTTGAGCAGTTCTTC.

This clonotype has more than one count but fewer than ten. A junction end diverges from the germline sequence, so it may reflect a read error. The chain carries TRBV15 and TRBJ1-3; maybe TRBD1 (5 bases). The CDR3 runs to 15 residues. The germline CDR1 and CDR2 sequences are LNHNV and YYDKDF (reference sequence). The CDR3 reads CATSRDRGAGNTIYF. DNA for the CDR3: TGTGCCACCAGCAGAGATCGAGGGGCTGGGAACACCATATATTTT.

V usage is TRBV20-1 and J usage is TRBJ1-4, with 9 bases aligning to TRBD1. V gave up 2 bases and J gave up 7 bases; unmatched junction bases: 11. Germline CDR1 is DFQATT and CDR2 is SNEGSKA (reference sequence). The CDR3 has 16 residues. DNA of the CDR3: TGCAGTGCTAGATCGGGGACAGGGATCTCTGGTGAAAAACTGTTTTTT. Its protein product is CSARSGTGISGEKLFF.

The table lists this clonotype with a few counts. The genes are TRBV4-3 and TRBJ2-1, with a possible D match to TRBD2 (6 bases). Trimming took 1 base from V and 0 from J, leaving 10 bases between them. The germline V gene has CDR1 LGHNA and CDR2 YSLEER. The CDR3 length is 16 residues. The CDR3 sequence is CASSQVSGPSYNEQFF. The DNA for the CDR3 is TGCGCCAGCAGCCAAGTAAGCGGGCCCTCCTACAATGAGCAGTTCTTC.

The V and J genes are TRBV7-8 and TRBJ1-1; D possibly corresponds to TRBD1 (5 bases). Germline CDR1 and CDR2: SGHVS and FQNEAQ. The CDR3 is 11 residues long. V was shortened by 5 bases and J by 11 bases, with 12 bases between the two germline ends. The CDR3 DNA is TGTGCCAGCAGCAAGGGACTTGAGGCTTTCTTT. Its translation is CASSKGLEAFF.

V is TRBV9 and J is TRBJ2-1, with 12 bases identical to TRBD2. This CDR3 contains 18 residues. Losses at the gene ends were 0 bases for V and 8 bases for J; bases not matched to a gene: 12. Per germline, CDR1 SGDLS and CDR2 YYNGEE. Here the CDR3 DNA reads TGTGCCAGCAGCGTAGAGGAAATCGGGACTAGCGGGTCGGATGAGCAGTTCTTC. It encodes CASSVEEIGTSGSDEQFF.

This chain links TRBV30 with TRBJ2-1; D is undetermined. Per germline, CDR1 GTSNPN and CDR2 SVGIG (reference sequence). The CDR3 is made up of 13 amino acids. V was pared by 4 bases and J by 4 bases, with 11 bases between. Here the CDR3 DNA reads TGTGCCTGGAAGCGAAACAAATACAATGAGCAGTTCTTC. It encodes CAWKRNKYNEQFF. Full variable domain (rest looked up from reference TRBV30 and TRBJ2-1): SQTIHQWPATLVQPVGSPLSLECTVEGTSNPNLYWYRQAAGRGLQLLFYSVGIGQISSEVPQNLSASRPQDRQFILSSKKLLLSDSGFYLCAWKRNKYNEQFFGPGTRLTVL.

V is TRBV5-1 and J is TRBJ2-7; no firm D call. CDR1 SGHRS and CDR2 YFSETQ come from the germline V gene. This CDR3 has 14 amino acids. V lost 2 bases, J lost 0 bases, and 9 bases lay in between. Here the CDR3 reads CASSFGPTSYEQYV. The CDR3 nucleotides read TGCGCCAGCAGCTTTGGGCCGACCTCCTACGAGCAGTACGTC.

This clonotype has just a few counts. The chain carries TRBV2 and TRBJ2-5; D gene unclear. The CDR3 consists of 12 residues. In germline, CDR1 is SNHLY, CDR2 FYNNEI. The V gene lost 1 base and the J gene lost 13 bases, with 13 bases spanning the gap. The CDR3 loop is CASSEEVQAPYF. The CDR3, as DNA: TGTGCCAGCAGTGAAGAAGTTCAGGCGCCGTACTTC.

The V call is TRBV7-2, the J call TRBJ2-7; 7 nucleotides line up with TRBD2. After removal of 11 bases from V and 0 bases from J, the junction contained 10 bases not matched to a gene. CDR1 SGHTA and CDR2 FQGNSA come from the germline V gene. The CDR3 sequence is 14 residues long. The CDR3 is CAGAGNYFSYEQYV. The CDR3 region has the DNA TGTGCCGGAGCGGGGAACTATTTCTCCTACGAGCAGTACGTC.

The rearrangement uses TRBV10-3 and TRBJ1-1; D unclear. Looked up from germline, CDR1 is ENHRY and CDR2 is SYGVKD. This CDR3 spans 14 amino acids. Trimming pared 1 base from V and 5 bases from J, leaving 11 bases between. The CDR3 bases are TGTGCCATCAGTGAGTTCGGAAGGAATACTGAAGCTTTCTTT. Its protein is CAISEFGRNTEAFF.

This clonotype was detected only once. The rearrangement joins TRBV29-1 to TRBJ2-1, with 10 bases lining up with TRBD2. In germline, CDR1 is SQVTM, CDR2 ANQGSEA. The V segment lost 3 bases and the J segment 8 bases; nucleotides outside the gene matches: 10. This CDR3 has 15 amino acids. CDR3 in DNA: TGCAGCGTTGACCCGCTAGCGGGAGCGGTAGATGAGCAGTTCTTC. Its protein product is CSVDPLAGAVDEQFF.

The J gene is TRBJ2-3, the V gene TRBV27; 9 bases agree with TRBD2. V gave up 3 bases and J gave up 1 base; unmatched junction bases: 5. The CDR3 loop spans 16 amino acids. The germline V gene has CDR1 MNHEY and CDR2 SMNVEV (reference sequence). The CDR3 here is CASSFRTSVGTDTQYF. As DNA, the CDR3 is TGTGCCAGCAGTTTCAGGACTAGCGTTGGCACAGATACGCAGTATTTT.

The chain has TRBV29-1 and TRBJ2-1; D is unclear. There are 13 residues in the CDR3. Trimming removed 4 bases from V and 9 bases from J, with 16 bases in between. The germline CDR1 and CDR2 sequences are SQVTM and ANQGSEA. CDR3 in DNA: TGCAGCGTTGGGACCGAAAATAAGGTTGAGCAGTTCTTC. Its protein is CSVGTENKVEQFF.

Here the CDR3 reads CSARGGLQETQYF. In DNA, the CDR3 is TGCAGTGCTAGAGGGGGTCTCCAAGAGACCCAGTACTTC. The rearrangement joins TRBV20-1 to TRBJ2-5; D gene uncertain. Germline CDR1 is DFQATT and CDR2 is SNEGSKA (reference sequence). Deletions cut 1 base from V and 1 base from J, with 7 bases between. There are 13 residues in the CDR3.

This clonotype was recorded many times. The gene calls are TRBV12-3 or TRBV12-4 and TRBJ2-5, with 7 nucleotides matching TRBD1. The CDR3 length is 15 residues. The J segment lost 5 bases and the V segment lost 5 bases, leaving 11 bases of the junction unmatched. The CDR3: CASSAGGQLGETQYF. The CDR3 DNA reads TGTGCCAGCAGTGCAGGGGGACAACTGGGGGAGACCCAGTACTTC.

This clonotype was seen a few times. The J gene is TRBJ2-3, the V gene TRBV20-1; a weak D match, TRBD1 (5 bases). CDR1 and CDR2 (germline): DFQATT, SNEGSKA (reference sequence). This CDR3 is built from 18 residues. Trimming removed 3 bases at V and 1 base at J, with 23 bases between. In nucleotides, the CDR3 is TGCAGTGCTAGTTTCTATATAGGAGAAGGGGTCGGCACAGATACGCAGTATTTT. Protein: CSASFYIGEGVGTDTQYF.

V usage is TRBV20-1 and J usage is TRBJ1-2; possible D gene TRBD1, 6 bases. The CDR3 is 14 amino acids. CDR1 is DFQATT, CDR2 SNEGSKA, per germline (reference sequence). V gave up 0 bases and J gave up 7 bases, with 15 bases separating them. The CDR3 bases are TGCAGTGCTAGAGATCGTTGGGGGGCTAGTGGCTACACCTTC. Protein: CSARDRWGASGYTF.